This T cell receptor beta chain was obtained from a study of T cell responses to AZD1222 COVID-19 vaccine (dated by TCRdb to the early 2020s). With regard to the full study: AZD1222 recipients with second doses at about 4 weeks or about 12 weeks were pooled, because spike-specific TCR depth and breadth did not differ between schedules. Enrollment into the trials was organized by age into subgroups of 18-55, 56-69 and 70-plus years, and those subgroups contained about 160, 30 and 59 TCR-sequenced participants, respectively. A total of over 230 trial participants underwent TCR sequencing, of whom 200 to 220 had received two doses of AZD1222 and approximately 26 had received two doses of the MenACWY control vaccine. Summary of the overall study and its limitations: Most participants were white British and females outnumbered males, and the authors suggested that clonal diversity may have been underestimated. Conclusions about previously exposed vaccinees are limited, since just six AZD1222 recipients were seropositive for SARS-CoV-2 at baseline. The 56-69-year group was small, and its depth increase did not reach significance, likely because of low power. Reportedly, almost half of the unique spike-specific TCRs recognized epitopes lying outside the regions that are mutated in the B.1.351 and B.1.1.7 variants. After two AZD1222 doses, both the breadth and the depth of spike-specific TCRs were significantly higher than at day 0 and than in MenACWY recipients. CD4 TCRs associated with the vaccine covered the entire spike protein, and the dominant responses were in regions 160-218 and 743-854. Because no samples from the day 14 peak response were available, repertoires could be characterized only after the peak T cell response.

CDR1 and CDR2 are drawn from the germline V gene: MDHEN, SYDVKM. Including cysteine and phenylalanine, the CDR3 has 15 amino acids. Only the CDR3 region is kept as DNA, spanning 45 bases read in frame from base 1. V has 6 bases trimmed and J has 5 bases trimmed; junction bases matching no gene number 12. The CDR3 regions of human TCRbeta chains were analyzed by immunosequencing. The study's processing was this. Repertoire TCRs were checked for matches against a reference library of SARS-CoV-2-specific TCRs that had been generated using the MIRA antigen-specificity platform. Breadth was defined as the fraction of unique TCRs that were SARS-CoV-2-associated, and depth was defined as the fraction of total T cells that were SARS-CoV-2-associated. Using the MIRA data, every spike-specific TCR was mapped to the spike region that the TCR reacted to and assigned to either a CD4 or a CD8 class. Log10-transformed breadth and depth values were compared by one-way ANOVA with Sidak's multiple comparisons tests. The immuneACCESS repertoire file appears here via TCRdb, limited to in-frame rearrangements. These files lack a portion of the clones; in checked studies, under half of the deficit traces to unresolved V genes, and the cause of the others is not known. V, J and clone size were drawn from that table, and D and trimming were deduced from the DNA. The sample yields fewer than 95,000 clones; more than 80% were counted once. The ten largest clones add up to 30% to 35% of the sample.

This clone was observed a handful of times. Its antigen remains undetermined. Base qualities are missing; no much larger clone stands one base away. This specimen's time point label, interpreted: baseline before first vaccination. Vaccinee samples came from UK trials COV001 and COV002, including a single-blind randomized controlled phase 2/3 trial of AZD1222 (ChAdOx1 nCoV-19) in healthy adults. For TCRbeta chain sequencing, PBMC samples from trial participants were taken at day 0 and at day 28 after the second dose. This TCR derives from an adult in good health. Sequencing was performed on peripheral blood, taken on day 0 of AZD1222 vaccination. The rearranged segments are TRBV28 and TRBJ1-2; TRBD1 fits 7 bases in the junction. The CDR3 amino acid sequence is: CASRLPTVTGYGYTF. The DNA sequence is TGTGCCAGCAGGCTCCCGACAGTGACAGGGTATGGCTACACCTTC.